The 25 T cell receptor beta chains given below trace back to one sample, sequenced in a study of early T cells in non-severe SARS-CoV-2 infection. TCRdb itself ran the 5' RACE reads through MiXCR, one entry per CDR3 protein. Of under 85,000 distinct CDR3 sequences detected, about 5% appear once; the ten largest clones hold 7.3%. The material sequenced was whole blood, taken at baseline. These receptor sequences come from an adult who was a healthcare worker with PCR-confirmed SARS-CoV-2 infection or an uninfected control (not recorded which).

This clonotype was detected ten times or more. The CDR3 region has the DNA TGCGCCAGCAGCCAAGATATAGTTATTTCCTACAATGAGCAGTTCTTC. Its translation: CASSQDIVISYNEQFF. The chain is built from TRBV4-1 and TRBJ2-1; D remains unclear. The germline gives CDR1 MGHRA, CDR2 YSYEKL. The CDR3 runs to 16 residues. V was trimmed by 0 bases and J by 1 base, leaving 10 bases between them.

This clonotype was seen repeatedly, ten times or more. V and J are TRBV29-1 and TRBJ2-6; maybe TRBD2 (6 bases). This CDR3 contains 14 residues. Trimming cost V 5 bases and J 3 bases, with 11 bases left between them. Germline CDR1 reads SQVTM; CDR2 reads ANQGSEA. In nucleotides, the CDR3 is TGCAGCGTTATCGGGGGACTTGGGGCCAACGTCCTGACTTTC. As protein: CSVIGGLGANVLTF.

This clonotype was observed a few times. The rearrangement uses TRBV4-1 and TRBJ1-3; a weak D match, TRBD1 (5 bases). The CDR3 runs to 15 residues. V was shortened by 4 bases and J by 7 bases, with 17 bases between the two germline ends. CDR1 and CDR2 from the germline V gene are MGHRA and YSYEKL. The CDR3 spells CASSLRQAKGNTIYF. The CDR3 nucleotides are TGCGCCAGCAGCCTTCGCCAGGCTAAGGGGAACACCATATATTTT.

This clonotype was counted at least ten times. The chain joins TRBV9 to TRBJ2-5; possible D gene TRBD2, 6 bases. Germline values: CDR1 SGDLS, CDR2 YYNGEE. The V end was cut by 4 bases, the J end by 5 bases, with 15 bases between. The CDR3 sequence is 14 residues long. The CDR3 protein is CASSPSTGVETQYF. CDR3 coding DNA: TGTGCCAGCAGCCCTAGCACGGGAGTTGAGACCCAGTACTTC.

This clonotype occurred many times. The chain links TRBV12-3 or TRBV12-4 to TRBJ1-2, with D unresolved. Trimming removed 10 bases at V and 7 bases at J, with 16 bases between. The CDR3 loop spans 12 amino acids. CDR3 residues: CAIMGLEVGYTF. In nucleotides, the CDR3 is TGTGCCATCATGGGGTTAGAGGTTGGCTACACCTTC.

This clonotype came up many times. The rearrangement links TRBV20-1 to TRBJ2-7; 9 bases map to TRBD2. Germline V gene data show CDR1 as DFQATT and CDR2 as SNEGSKA (reference sequence). This CDR3 region has 15 residues. The ends lost 0 bases at V and 7 bases at J; junction bases unmatched: 10. The CDR3 nucleotides read TGCAGTGCTAGAGACCCAGCGGGAGGTCTTTGGGAGCAGTACTTC. This encodes CSARDPAGGLWEQYF.

This clonotype was counted at least ten times. In DNA form, the CDR3 reads TGTGCCAGCAGCGCAGCGCGGTCCTACGAGCAGTACTTC. It codes for CASSAARSYEQYF. The V call is TRBV11-2, the J call TRBJ2-7, with D unresolved. The CDR3 covers 13 residues. Germline V gene sequence: CDR1 SGHAT, CDR2 FQNNGV. V was cut by 5 bases and J by 1 base, with 9 bases left in between.

The chain couples TRBV28 to TRBJ2-1; 13 bases are shared with TRBD2. V gave up 2 bases and J gave up 8 bases; unmatched junction bases: 6. CDR1 and CDR2 from the germline V gene are MDHEN and SYDVKM. The CDR3 length is 16 residues. The CDR3: CASSLGGLAGWDEQFF. As DNA, the CDR3 is TGTGCCAGCAGTTTAGGGGGACTAGCGGGATGGGATGAGCAGTTCTTC.

This clonotype has a count of ten or more. The chain carries TRBV5-6 and TRBJ2-1; 10 positions agree with TRBD2. The CDR3 is 16 residues long. Germline assignment: CDR1 SGHDT and CDR2 YYEEEE. V lost 4 bases, J lost 6 bases, and 10 bases stayed unmatched. The CDR3: CASSRGRLAGVNEQFF. The CDR3 DNA follows: TGTGCCAGCAGCCGGGGGCGGCTAGCGGGAGTCAATGAGCAGTTCTTC.

The chain combines TRBV7-9 with TRBJ1-5; no clear D. This CDR3 region has 13 residues. Trimming stripped 6 bases from V and 4 bases from J, with 10 bases between. In germline, CDR1 is SEHNR, CDR2 FQNEAQ (reference sequence). The CDR3 here is CASRAGPNQPQHF. CDR3 DNA: TGTGCCAGCAGAGCGGGCCCAAATCAGCCCCAGCATTTT. The entire variable domain, with the rest obtained from reference TRBV7-9 and TRBJ1-5, is as follows: DTGVSQNPRHKITKRGQNVTFRCDPISEHNRLYWYRQTLGQGPEFLTYFQNEAQLEKSRLLSDRFSAERPKGSFSTLEIQRTEQGDSAMYLCASRAGPNQPQHFGDGTRLSIL.

The chain uses TRBV6-5 and TRBJ2-3, with 8 bases matching TRBD2. J lost 0 bases, V lost 6 bases, and 8 bases had no gene match. Germline CDR1 and CDR2: MNHEY and SVGAGI. The CDR3 consists of 16 residues. The CDR3 DNA sequence: TGTGCCAGCAGGGAAGTCGGGGGGGAAAGCACAGATACGCAGTATTTT. Residues: CASREVGGESTDTQYF.

About this clonotype: This may come from a read error, since a much larger clone is one base off. The CDR3 loop reads CASSIALAGVHNEQFF. The CDR3, as DNA: TGTGCCAGTAGTATAGCACTAGCGGGAGTTCACAATGAGCAGTTCTTC. V gene TRBV19 combines with J gene TRBJ2-1, with 11 bases lining up with TRBD2. This CDR3 spans 16 amino acids. Germline values: CDR1 LNHDA, CDR2 SQIVND (reference sequence). Trimming cost V 1 base and J 5 bases; bases outside gene matches: 4.

To note about this clonotype: A much larger clone is a single base away; this may be a read error. The chain couples TRBV14 to TRBJ2-5, with 10 bases matching TRBD2. With 4 bases clipped from V and 2 bases from J, the junction kept 1 base outside the gene matches. Germline V lookup: CDR1 SGHDN, CDR2 FVKESK. This CDR3 is 14 amino acids long. This CDR3 is CASSLLAGQETQYF. The CDR3 DNA reads TGTGCCAGCAGCCTACTAGCGGGACAAGAGACCCAGTACTTC.

This clonotype counts as medium-sized. The chain couples TRBV7-9 to TRBJ1-4; the D gene is possibly TRBD1 (6 bases). The V gene lost 5 bases and the J gene lost 13 bases, with 26 bases spanning the gap. This CDR3 has 16 residues. The V gene's germline CDR1 is SEHNR and CDR2 FQNEAQ (reference sequence). Written as DNA, the CDR3 is TGTGCCAGCAGCCCAGGGGATGAAGGCAGTGCACGGGTACTGTTTTTT. It is translated as CASSPGDEGSARVLFF.

This clonotype was detected many times. The rearrangement links TRBV7-3 to TRBJ2-3, with D possibly matching TRBD1 (5 bases). CDR3 size: 13 residues. Germline V gene sequence: CDR1 SGHTA, CDR2 FQGTGA. V lost 4 bases and J 6 bases, leaving 11 bases between the germline ends. CDR3 nucleotides: TGTGCCAGCAGCTATGGGGCAGGTGATACGCAGTATTTT. Translation gives CASSYGAGDTQYF.

The sample holds many counts of this clonotype. The rearrangement uses TRBV4-1 and TRBJ2-5, with 11 bases identical to TRBD2. The CDR3 contains 17 residues. CDR1 and CDR2 from the germline V gene are MGHRA and YSYEKL. The J segment lost 2 bases and the V segment lost 0 bases, leaving 5 bases of the junction unmatched. As DNA, the CDR3 is TGCGCCAGCAGCCAAGATAGAGCTAGCGGGAGGCAAGAGACCCAGTACTTC. Translated, it gives CASSQDRASGRQETQYF.

The table lists this clonotype with many counts. This chain uses TRBV12-3 or TRBV12-4 with TRBJ1-6; the D gene is possibly TRBD1 (5 bases). Trimming stripped 6 bases from V and 8 bases from J, with 14 bases between. The length of the CDR3 is 14 residues. Written as DNA, the CDR3 is TGTGCCAGCAGCTTCGGGACGAGGGATTCACCCCTCCACTTT. Translating gives CASSFGTRDSPLHF.

The chain combines TRBV7-2 with TRBJ1-2; 7 bases align to TRBD1. The CDR3 sequence is 13 residues long. Germline assignment: CDR1 SGHTA and CDR2 FQGNSA. V shed 3 bases and J 6 bases; nucleotides not matched to a gene: 4. The CDR3 nucleotides read TGTGCCAGCAGCTTTCCAGGGACAGATGGCTACACCTTC. This translates into CASSFPGTDGYTF.

This chain connects TRBV28 to TRBJ1-1; 9 bases fit TRBD1. The CDR3 is 16 residues long. V trimming: 4 bases; J trimming: 5 bases; junction bases outside the gene matches: 11. Germline CDR1 is MDHEN and CDR2 is SYDVKM. The CDR3 region has the DNA TGTGCCAGCAGTTCACTGACAGGGGGAAGGGGGACTGAAGCTTTCTTT. Translation gives CASSSLTGGRGTEAFF.

Note on this clonotype: A much larger clone sits a single nucleotide away, making a read error possible. The CDR3, as DNA: TGTGCCAGCAGCCAAGTGACAGAGCGGTTTACTAGCACAGATACGCAGAATTTT. This translates into CASSQVTERFTSTDTQNF. The gene calls are TRBV14 and TRBJ2-3, with a possible D match to TRBD2 (6 bases). In germline, CDR1 is SGHDN, CDR2 FVKESK. The CDR3 length is 18 residues.

At least ten counts were recorded for this clonotype. The V call is TRBV6-6, the J call TRBJ2-1; 9 bases map to TRBD1. Germline trimming cut 8 bases from V and 5 bases from J; bases unmatched to any gene: 13. The CDR3 has 16 residues. Germline V CDR1 and CDR2: MNHNY, SVGAGI (reference sequence). DNA for the CDR3: TGTGCCAGCTGCCCATTCCGGGACAGGGTCAACAATGAGCAGTTCTTC. Protein: CASCPFRDRVNNEQFF.

This clonotype was recorded at least ten times. This rearrangement joins TRBV4-1 to TRBJ2-1; D call uncertain. This CDR3 comprises 11 residues. The V and J ends lost 1 base and 8 bases respectively, with 3 bases between them. Per germline, CDR1 MGHRA and CDR2 YSYEKL. The CDR3 sequence: CASSQVDEQFF. CDR3 nucleotides: TGCGCCAGCAGCCAAGTAGATGAGCAGTTCTTC.

At least ten counts were recorded for this clonotype. V gene TRBV7-2 combines with J gene TRBJ1-1, with TRBD1 matching over 9 bases. Germline V CDR1 and CDR2: SGHTA, FQGNSA. There are 15 residues in the CDR3. Unmatched junction bases numbered 8, after V lost 5 bases and J lost 4 bases. CDR3 protein: CASSPSGTGLTEAFF. The CDR3 DNA is TGTGCCAGCAGCCCTTCCGGGACAGGGCTCACTGAAGCTTTCTTT.

The chain is built from TRBV21-1 and TRBJ1-2; whether TRBD1, the table's D call, matches the DNA was not checked. TRBV21-1 is designated a pseudogene. CDR3 length equals 17 residues. This chain's CDR3 is CASSNRGPPGCLNGYTF. CDR3 nucleotides: TGTGCCAGCAGCAATAGGGGCCCCCCAGGGTGCCTTAATGGCTACACCTTC.

This rearrangement joins TRBV27 to TRBJ1-1, with D possibly matching TRBD1 (5 bases). The ends were cut back, 0 bases at V and 1 base at J, with 9 bases in the middle. This CDR3 comprises 15 residues. Per the germline V gene, CDR1 is MNHEY and CDR2 is SMNVEV (reference sequence). In DNA form, the CDR3 reads TGTGCCAGCAGTTTATCTGGGGCCGCGAACACTGAAGCTTTCTTT. Protein product: CASSLSGAANTEAFF.